The 25 T cell receptor beta chains listed next were all sequenced from one sample in a study of cytomegalovirus exposure and HLA in healthy donors. The primer mix had 60 Vbeta and 13 Jbeta primers. TCRdb's table, derived via immunoSEQ multiplex PCR, lists solely in-frame clones and lacks some. This sample yields roughly 170,000 clones, of which 82% are seen a single time; roughly 1.5% belongs to the top ten. Sequencing was performed on PBMCs. These receptors were taken from a male donor in good health and CMV-seronegative.

V is TRBV14 and J is TRBJ1-5; 8 nucleotides align to TRBD1. The V and J ends lost 2 bases and 9 bases, in that order; junction bases with no gene match: 3. The germline V gene encodes CDR1 SGHDN and CDR2 FVKESK. The CDR3 extends over 13 amino acids. The CDR3 DNA follows: TGTGCCAGCAGCCAAACAGGGGGTGCGCCCCAGCATTTT. Protein product: CASSQTGGAPQHF.

This clone was seen only once. The chain couples TRBV7-9 to TRBJ2-7; unclear D gene. Germline V CDR1 and CDR2: SEHNR, FQNEAQ (reference sequence). The V end lost 5 bases, the J end lost 0 bases, and 5 bases lay between the germline ends. The CDR3 covers 12 residues. CDR3 sequence reads: CASSTSSYEQYF. In DNA, the CDR3 is TGTGCCAGCAGCACAAGCTCCTACGAGCAGTACTTC.

This chain uses TRBV4-1 with TRBJ2-7; 9 nucleotides line up with TRBD1. The CDR3 consists of 16 residues. Germline CDR1 reads MGHRA; CDR2 reads YSYEKL. With 4 bases clipped from V and 4 bases from J, the junction kept 11 bases outside the gene matches. CDR3 sequence reads: CASSLQGARGAYEQYF. CDR3 DNA: TGCGCCAGCAGCCTACAGGGGGCGAGAGGAGCGTACGAGCAGTACTTC.

The V call is TRBV7-6, the J call TRBJ2-3, with 10 bases identical to TRBD2. V was pared by 6 bases and J by 2 bases, with 5 bases of the junction left unmatched. Germline CDR1 and CDR2: SGHVS and FNYEAQ. There are 15 residues in the CDR3. The CDR3 bases are TGTGCCAGCAGTTCACTAGCGGGGAACACAGATACGCAGTATTTT. Translated, it gives CASSSLAGNTDTQYF.

This CDR3 reads CASSGRGNTEAFF. CDR3 DNA sequence: TGTGCCAGCAGTGGAAGGGGAAACACTGAAGCTTTCTTT. The chain carries TRBV6-4 and TRBJ1-1; possible D gene TRBD1, 5 bases. The CDR3 is 13 residues long. Germline loops: CDR1 MRHNA, CDR2 SNTAGT. V dropped 4 bases and J dropped 2 bases, with 8 bases sitting between them.

The chain combines TRBV18 with TRBJ2-3; the D is unclear. Germline CDR1 is KGHSH and CDR2 is LQKENI. Trimming left V 3 bases short and J 3 bases short, with 7 bases between. The CDR3 runs 13 residues. The CDR3 DNA reads TGTGCCAGCTCACCTTTAGAAACAGATACGCAGTATTTT. Its translation is CASSPLETDTQYF. Using reference TRBV18 and TRBJ2-3 for the parts outside the CDR3, the full variable domain is NAGVMQNPRHLVRRRGQEARLRCSPMKGHSHVYWYRQLPEEGLKFMVYLQKENIIDESGMPKERFSAEFPKEGPSILRIQQVVRGDSAAYFCASSPLETDTQYFGPGTRLTVL.

The V gene is TRBV14, the J gene TRBJ2-5, with D maybe TRBD1 (6 bases). V shed 5 bases and J shed 1 base, with 8 bases lying between them. Germline loops: CDR1 SGHDN, CDR2 FVKESK. The CDR3 covers 13 residues. Here the CDR3 DNA reads TGTGCCAGCAGCGGACAGCTCCAAGAGACCCAGTACTTC. Translated: CASSGQLQETQYF.

CDR3 sequence: CASSLGTGFTNEKLFF. The CDR3 DNA reads TGTGCCAGCAGCTTGGGAACAGGTTTCACTAATGAAAAACTGTTTTTT. The chain employs TRBV5-8 and TRBJ1-4; possible D gene TRBD1, 5 bases. Germline CDR1 and CDR2: SGHTS and YDEGEE. This CDR3 comprises 16 residues. The V end was cut by 0 bases, the J end by 2 bases, with 11 bases between.

The chain has TRBV5-1 and TRBJ1-3; D unresolved. The germline V gene has CDR1 SGHRS and CDR2 YFSETQ. Trimming took 4 bases from V and 0 from J, leaving 14 bases between them. The CDR3 length is 16 residues. The CDR3 protein is CASSVLQSTSGNTIYF. The CDR3, as DNA: TGCGCCAGCAGCGTCCTACAGAGCACCTCTGGAAACACCATATATTTT.

CDR3 bases: TGTGCCAGCAGCCATGGTAGCGGGACCGCCAAAAACATTCAGTACTTC. Translating it yields CASSHGSGTAKNIQYF. V usage is TRBV4-2 and J usage is TRBJ2-4; 8 nucleotides align to TRBD2. The CDR3 has 16 residues. J lost 1 base, V lost 3 bases, and 5 bases had no gene match. Per germline, CDR1 LGHNA and CDR2 YNFKEQ.

The chain couples TRBV18 to TRBJ1-1, with 8 bases aligning to TRBD1. This CDR3 comprises 15 residues. Germline V CDR1 and CDR2: KGHSH, LQKENI. The trim removed 3 bases at V and 5 bases at J, leaving 8 bases unmatched. The CDR3 DNA is TGTGCCAGCTCACCCAATAGGGACAGGATAACTGAAGCTTTCTTT. Amino acid sequence: CASSPNRDRITEAFF.

The chain recombines TRBV5-5 with TRBJ1-5; 7 bases agree with TRBD1. The germline V gene encodes CDR1 SGHKS and CDR2 YYEKEE (reference sequence). The CDR3 contains 14 residues. The trim removed 4 bases at V and 4 bases at J, leaving 5 bases unmatched. The CDR3 loop reads CASSRDSFNQPQHF. The CDR3, as DNA: TGTGCCAGCAGCCGGGACAGCTTTAATCAGCCCCAGCATTTT.

This clone was counted only a few times. V and J are TRBV19 and TRBJ2-1; 7 bases fit TRBD1. In germline, CDR1 is LNHDA, CDR2 SQIVND (reference sequence). The CDR3 is 14 residues long. The junction had 9 bases not matched to a gene; V was cut back by 5 bases and J by 8 bases. CDR3 residues: CASSHGTVGHEQFF. CDR3 nucleotides: TGTGCCAGTAGTCACGGGACAGTGGGGCATGAGCAGTTCTTC.

This chain joins TRBV19 and TRBJ2-1; 8 nucleotides agree with TRBD2. The CDR3 covers 15 residues. Per germline, CDR1 LNHDA and CDR2 SQIVND (reference sequence). With 3 bases clipped from V and 4 bases from J, the junction kept 5 bases outside the gene matches. CDR3 protein: CASSIELAAYNEQFF. The CDR3 DNA reads as TGTGCCAGTAGTATCGAACTAGCGGCATACAATGAGCAGTTCTTC.

This clone showed up just once. The V call is TRBV5-1, the J call TRBJ2-3; 8 nucleotides align to TRBD2. CDR1 and CDR2 from the germline V gene are SGHRS and YFSETQ. The CDR3 sequence is 16 residues long. With 5 bases clipped from V and 2 bases from J, the junction kept 10 bases outside the gene matches. The DNA for the CDR3 is TGCGCCAGCAGTGTGGGGGTAGCGGGGTCCACAGATACGCAGTATTTT. Translating it yields CASSVGVAGSTDTQYF.

The chain uses TRBV7-6 and TRBJ1-4; D is perhaps TRBD1 (5 bases). CDR3 length equals 15 residues. Germline V gene sequence: CDR1 SGHVS, CDR2 FNYEAQ. Trimming pared 0 bases from V and 7 bases from J, leaving 12 bases between. The CDR3 bases are TGTGCCAGCAGCTTAGCGGGTAGGGGAGGTGAAAAACTGTTTTTT. Translating gives CASSLAGRGGEKLFF.

The count of this clone is one. The DNA for the CDR3 is TGTGCCAGCAGACTCGCGTTTGGGGCCAACGTCCTGACTTTC. This translates into CASRLAFGANVLTF. This rearrangement joins TRBV6-5 to TRBJ2-6, with D hard to call. Between the trimmed V and J ends, which lost 6 bases and 3 bases, there was a span of 9 bases. This CDR3 has 14 amino acids. CDR1 is MNHEY, CDR2 SVGAGI, per germline.

Here the CDR3 reads CASSPGQGAAYEQYF. CDR3 bases: TGTGCCAGCAGTCCCGGACAGGGGGCAGCCTACGAGCAGTACTTC. J is TRBJ2-7 and V is TRBV6-1; TRBD1 matches at 11 bases. This CDR3 is 15 amino acids long. Germline CDR1 reads MNHNS; CDR2 reads SASEGT. Germline trimming cut 5 bases from V and 2 bases from J; bases unmatched to any gene: 5.

This chain links TRBV19 with TRBJ2-1; TRBD1 might be the D (6 bases). The V gene lost 8 bases and the J gene lost 0 bases, with 8 bases spanning the gap. Germline loops: CDR1 LNHDA, CDR2 SQIVND (reference sequence). The CDR3 has 13 residues. CDR3 nucleotide sequence: TGTGCCAGTCGGACAGCCTCCTACAATGAGCAGTTCTTC. Protein: CASRTASYNEQFF.

This clone was recorded a few times. The CDR3 sequence is CASSPLTGDEQYF. For the CDR3, the DNA is TGTGCCAGCAGCCCCCTAACAGGGGACGAGCAGTACTTC. The chain employs TRBV5-4 and TRBJ2-7; TRBD1 aligns across 7 bases. V gave up 4 bases and J gave up 5 bases; unmatched junction bases: 6. The CDR3 consists of 13 residues. Germline-derived CDR1 and CDR2 are SGHNT and YYREEE (reference sequence).

This clone was counted once. The genes are TRBV6-5 and TRBJ2-3, with D unresolved. The CDR3 length is 12 residues. V lost 1 base and J 4 bases, leaving 3 bases between the germline ends. Germline V gene sequence: CDR1 MNHEY, CDR2 SVGAGI. The chain's CDR3 is CASSYWPDTQYF. The CDR3 DNA is TGTGCCAGCAGTTACTGGCCAGATACGCAGTATTTT.

This rearrangement joins TRBV28 to TRBJ2-7; D is unclear. This CDR3 is built from 12 residues. Trimming stripped 6 bases from V and 7 bases from J, with 13 bases between. The germline V gene has CDR1 MDHEN and CDR2 SYDVKM. The CDR3 region has the DNA TGTGCCAGCAGCCTCAGACTCGGAGAGCAGTACTTC. Translation gives CASSLRLGEQYF.

The chain has TRBV5-4 and TRBJ1-1; D is ambiguous. CDR3 size: 14 residues. V lost 5 bases and J lost 1, with 12 bases in between. Germline loops: CDR1 SGHNT, CDR2 YYREEE (reference sequence). The CDR3 nucleotides are TGTGCCAGCAGTAAAGAGCGCCAGAACACTGAAGCTTTCTTT. It encodes CASSKERQNTEAFF.

The rearrangement links TRBV5-1 to TRBJ2-1, with D perhaps matching TRBD2 (5 bases). Trimming cost V 4 bases and J 5 bases, with 16 bases left between them. Germline V lookup: CDR1 SGHRS, CDR2 YFSETQ. The CDR3 totals 15 residues. The CDR3 loop reads CASSPSSRRNNEQFF. For the CDR3, the DNA is TGCGCCAGCAGCCCCTCTAGCCGCAGAAACAATGAGCAGTTCTTC.

This rearrangement joins TRBV2 to TRBJ1-4; D may be TRBD1 (5 bases). The CDR3 runs 14 residues. With 6 bases removed from V and 0 bases from J, the gap between germline ends came to 8 bases. The germline V gene has CDR1 SNHLY and CDR2 FYNNEI. The CDR3 sequence: CASSRESTNEKLFF. For the CDR3, the DNA is TGTGCCAGCAGCAGGGAATCAACTAATGAAAAACTGTTTTTT.